This paragraph reports one T cell receptor beta chain. The data were taken from a study of blood T cell repertoires in COVID-19. Study details: PBMCs, B-cell-depleted T cells, or T cells provided the cDNA or gDNA that made up the material.

The CDR3 is made up of 18 amino acids. Germline V gene sequence: CDR1 MDHEN, CDR2 SYDVKM. V trimming: 3 bases; J trimming: 1 base; junction bases outside the gene matches: 8. Here immunoSEQ multiplex PCR was the method, and the copy in TCRdb shows in-frame clones only, minus some. The data hold roughly 90,000 clones, with 65% to 85% observed a single time. The sample consisted of peripheral blood. This TCR came from an elderly woman with active or convalescent COVID-19. V and J are TRBV28 and TRBJ2-3; 12 bases align to TRBD2. CDR3: CASSFFPSGRAGTDTQYF. CDR3 DNA sequence: TGTGCCAGCAGTTTCTTTCCTAGCGGGAGGGCCGGCACAGATACGCAGTATTTT. Filled out from reference TRBV28 and TRBJ2-3, the complete variable domain reads DVKVTQSSRYLVKRTGEKVFLECVQDMDHENMFWYRQDPGLGLRLIYFSYDVKMKEKGDIPEGYSVSREKKERFSLILESASTNQTSMYLCASSFFPSGRAGTDTQYFGPGTRLTVL.